A selection of T cell receptor beta chains follows, all from one sample in a study of blood T cell repertoires in COVID-19. The data were produced by immunoSEQ multiplex PCR, yet TCRdb's version contains in-frame clones alone and is incomplete. The sample includes fewer than 200,000 clones, about 88% seen only once; the top ten take about 2.6%. The sample comprised peripheral blood. The origin of the receptors is a man aged 40-50 years with active or convalescent COVID-19. CDR3s include the opening cysteine and the closing phenylalanine or tryptophan. D genes are given only for firm matches. Not every row has a clone size; where given, it reads once, few, many or a size class.

NA | TRBJ1-5 | NA | TRBV28 | TGTGCCAGCAGCTCAGGACAGCTTAGCAATCAGCCCCAGCATTTT | CASSSGQLSNQPQHF
NA | TRBJ2-4 | NA | TRBV13 | TGTGCCAGCAGTCAAAGCAACAGGGCAGGAATTCAGTACTTC | CASSQSNRAGIQYF
TRBD1 | TRBJ1-3 | NA | TRBV7-2 | TGTGCCAGCAGCTTAGTGACAGGGGAAGGAAACACCATATATTTT | CASSLVTGEGNTIYF
TRBD1 | TRBJ1-2 | once | TRBV7-2 | TGTGCCAGCAGCCCGGACAGGGGAGGATATGGCTACACCTTC | CASSPDRGGYGYTF
NA | TRBJ1-4 | NA | TRBV28 | TGTGCCAGCAGACAGGGATTTCGGGAAAAACTGTTTTTT | CASRQGFREKLFF
TRBD2 | TRBJ2-1 | NA | TRBV7-9 | TGTGCCAGCAGCCCCGGGACTAGCGGGGGGCGACAGCAGTTCTTC | CASSPGTSGGRQQFF
TRBD1 | TRBJ1-2 | NA | TRBV28 | TGTGCCAGCAGTGCCGTAGGACAGGGGGCGCGTAATGGCTACACCTTC | CASSAVGQGARNGYTF
NA | TRBJ1-6 | NA | TRBV27 | TGTGCCAGCAGTTCGCCGGGACTCAATTCACCCCTCCACTTT | CASSSPGLNSPLHF
TRBD1 | TRBJ1-5 | NA | TRBV2 | TGTGCCAGCAGTGGTGGGGCTCAGGGGGGACAGCCCCAGCATTTT | CASSGGAQGGQPQHF
NA | TRBJ1-5 | NA | TRBV4-2 | TGTGCCAGCAGCCAAGAACAATGGAGCCCTCAGCCCCAGCATTTT | CASSQEQWSPQPQHF
NA | TRBJ2-3 | NA | TRBV7-8 | TGTGCCAGCAGCGGACTCGAGCGGGTCACAGATACGCAGTATTTT | CASSGLERVTDTQYF
TRBD1 | TRBJ1-1 | NA | TRBV4-1 | TGCGCCAGCAGCCAGTCAACAGGGGGCGGCACTGAAGCTTTCTTT | CASSQSTGGGTEAFF
TRBD1 | TRBJ1-2 | NA | TRBV5-1 | TGCGCCAGCAGCGAACAGGGGCGGGACGGCTACACCTTC | CASSEQGRDGYTF
NA | TRBJ1-3 | few | TRBV5-1 | TGCGCCAGCAGCTTGAGTGCTACTTCTGGAAACACCATATATTTT | CASSLSATSGNTIYF
NA | TRBJ1-1 | NA | TRBV6-5 | TGTGCCAGCAGTTACACCAACTACAGGGTAGGAACTGAAGCTTTCTTT | CASSYTNYRVGTEAFF
TRBD1 | TRBJ1-2 | NA | TRBV19 | TGTGCCAGTAAAGGGGGGACAGGGGGATATGGCTACACCTTC | CASKGGTGGYGYTF
NA | TRBJ1-3 | NA | TRBV19 | TGTGCCAGTAGTAGCGGTTTCTCTGGAAACACCATATATTTT | CASSSGFSGNTIYF
NA | TRBJ2-2 | few | TRBV4-1 | TGCGCCAGCAGCCAAGATGGCACACCAGGACACGGGGAGCTGTTTTTT | CASSQDGTPGHGELFF
NA | TRBJ1-1 | NA | TRBV4-2 | TGTGCCGCGACGGGTGCCACTGAAGCTTTCTTT | CAATGATEAFF
NA | TRBJ1-1 | NA | TRBV14 | TGTGCCAGCAGCTCACAGGGTAATGGGGAAGCTTTCTTT | CASSSQGNGEAFF
NA | TRBJ2-7 | once | TRBV5-6 | TGTGCCAGCAGCCCCCCAGGGTCCCCAACCTACGAGCAGTACTTC | CASSPPGSPTYEQYF
NA | TRBJ1-5 | NA | TRBV7-8 | TGTGCCAGCAGCTTTTCCCAGGGGTCGGGACAGCCCCAGCATTTT | CASSFSQGSGQPQHF
NA | TRBJ2-7 | NA | TRBV27 | TGTGCCAGCAGTTTCCGATCAGCGTCCTACGAGCAGTACTTC | CASSFRSASYEQYF
NA | TRBJ1-3 | few | TRBV3-1/TRBV3-2 | TGTGCCAGCAGCCAATTATCTGGAAACACCATATATTTT | CASSQLSGNTIYF
NA | TRBJ2-7 | NA | TRBV3-1/TRBV3-2 | TGTGCCAGCAGCCACATGAGCTCCTACGAGCAGTACTTC | CASSHMSSYEQYF
NA | TRBJ1-1 | NA | TRBV9 | TGTGCCAGCAGCGTAGGAGCAGGTTGGCTGAACACTGAAGCTTTCTTT | CASSVGAGWLNTEAFF